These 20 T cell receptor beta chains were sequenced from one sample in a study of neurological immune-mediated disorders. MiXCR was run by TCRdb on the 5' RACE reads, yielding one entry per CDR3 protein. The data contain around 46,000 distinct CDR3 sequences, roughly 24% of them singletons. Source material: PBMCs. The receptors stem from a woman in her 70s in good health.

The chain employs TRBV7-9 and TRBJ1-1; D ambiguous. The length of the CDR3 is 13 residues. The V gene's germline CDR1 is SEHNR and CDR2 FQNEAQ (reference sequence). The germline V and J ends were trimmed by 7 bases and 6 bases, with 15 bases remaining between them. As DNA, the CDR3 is TGTGCCAGCACCTCGCGGGGTAGGGCTGAAGCTTTCTTT. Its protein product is CASTSRGRAEAFF.

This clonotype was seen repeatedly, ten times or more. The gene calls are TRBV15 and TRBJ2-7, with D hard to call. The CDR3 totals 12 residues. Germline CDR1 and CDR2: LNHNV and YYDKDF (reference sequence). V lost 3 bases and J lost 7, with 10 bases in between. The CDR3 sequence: CATSSRSGEQYF. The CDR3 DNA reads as TGTGCCACCAGCAGTCGGAGTGGGGAGCAGTACTTC.

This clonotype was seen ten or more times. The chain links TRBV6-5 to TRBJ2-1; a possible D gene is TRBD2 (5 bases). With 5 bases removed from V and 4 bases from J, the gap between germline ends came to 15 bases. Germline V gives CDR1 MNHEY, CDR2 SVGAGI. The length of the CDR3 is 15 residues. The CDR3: CASSLANSLYNEQFF. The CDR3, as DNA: TGTGCCAGCAGTCTAGCCAATTCACTATACAATGAGCAGTTCTTC.

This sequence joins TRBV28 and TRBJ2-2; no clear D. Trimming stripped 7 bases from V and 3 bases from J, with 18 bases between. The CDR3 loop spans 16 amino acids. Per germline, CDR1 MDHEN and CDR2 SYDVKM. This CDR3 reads CASTSPPGGYTGELFF. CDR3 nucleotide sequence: TGTGCCAGCACCTCTCCCCCGGGCGGCTACACCGGGGAGCTGTTTTTT.

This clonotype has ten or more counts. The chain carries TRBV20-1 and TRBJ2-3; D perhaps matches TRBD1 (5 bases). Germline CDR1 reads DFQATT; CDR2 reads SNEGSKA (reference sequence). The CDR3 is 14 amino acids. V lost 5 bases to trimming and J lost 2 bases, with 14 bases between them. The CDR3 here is CSALDQGNTDTQYF. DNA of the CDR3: TGCAGTGCTCTCGATCAGGGTAACACAGATACGCAGTATTTT.

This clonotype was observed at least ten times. The CDR3 nucleotides are TGTGCCATCAGTGAGTTATTAGCGGGAACAGATACGCAGTATTTT. Translated, it gives CAISELLAGTDTQYF. The chain is built from TRBV10-3 and TRBJ2-3; 8 bases are a match to TRBD2. The V gene's germline CDR1 is ENHRY and CDR2 SYGVKD. CDR3 length: 15 amino acids. The J segment lost 3 bases and the V segment lost 1 base, leaving 3 bases of the junction unmatched.

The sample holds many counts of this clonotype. CDR3 nucleotides: TGCGCCAGCAGCCCACGGGACAGGCGTGGGGATGGCTACACCTTC. This translates into CASSPRDRRGDGYTF. The chain uses TRBV5-1 and TRBJ1-2, with 8 nucleotides matching TRBD1. The CDR3 is 15 amino acids. The germline gives CDR1 SGHRS, CDR2 YFSETQ. J lost 6 bases, V lost 4 bases, and 11 bases had no gene match.

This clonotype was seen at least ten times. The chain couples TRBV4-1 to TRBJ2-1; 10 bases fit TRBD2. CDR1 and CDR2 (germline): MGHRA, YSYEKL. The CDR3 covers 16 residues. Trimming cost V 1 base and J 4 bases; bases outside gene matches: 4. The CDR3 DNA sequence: TGCGCCAGCAGCCAAGTGAGGACTAGCGGTTACAATGAGCAGTTCTTC. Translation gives CASSQVRTSGYNEQFF.

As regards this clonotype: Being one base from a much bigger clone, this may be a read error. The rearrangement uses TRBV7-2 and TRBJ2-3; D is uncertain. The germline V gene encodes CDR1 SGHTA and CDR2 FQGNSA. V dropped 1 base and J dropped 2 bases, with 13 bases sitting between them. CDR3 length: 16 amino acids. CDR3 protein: CASSLEMDPPTDTQYF. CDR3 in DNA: TGTGCCAGCAGCTTAGAGATGGACCCGCCCACAGATACGCAGTATTTT.

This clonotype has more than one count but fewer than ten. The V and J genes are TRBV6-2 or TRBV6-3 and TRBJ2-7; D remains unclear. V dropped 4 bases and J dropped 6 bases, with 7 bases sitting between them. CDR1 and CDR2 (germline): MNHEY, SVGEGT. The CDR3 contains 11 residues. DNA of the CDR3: TGTGCCAGCAGTTTTCAAGGCGAGCAGTACTTC. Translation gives CASSFQGEQYF.

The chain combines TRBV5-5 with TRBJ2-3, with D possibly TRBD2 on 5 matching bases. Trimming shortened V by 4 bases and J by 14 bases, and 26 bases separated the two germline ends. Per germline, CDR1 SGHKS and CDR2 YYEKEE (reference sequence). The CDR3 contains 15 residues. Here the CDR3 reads CASSLLPGSTDTMYF. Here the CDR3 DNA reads TGTGCCAGCAGCCTCCTCCCTGGGAGCACAGATACGATGTATTTT.

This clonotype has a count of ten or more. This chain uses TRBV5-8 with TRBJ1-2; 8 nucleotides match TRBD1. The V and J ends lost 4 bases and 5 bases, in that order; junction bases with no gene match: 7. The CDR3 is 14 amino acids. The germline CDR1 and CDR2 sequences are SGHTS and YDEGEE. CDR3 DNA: TGTGCCAGCAGCAGGGGACAGGAGGGGTATGGCTACACCTTC. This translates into CASSRGQEGYGYTF.

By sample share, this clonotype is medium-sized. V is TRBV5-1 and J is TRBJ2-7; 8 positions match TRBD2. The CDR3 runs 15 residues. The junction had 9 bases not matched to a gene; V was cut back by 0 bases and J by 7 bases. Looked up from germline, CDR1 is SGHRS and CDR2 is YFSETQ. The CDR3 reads CASSLDAAGGLEQYF. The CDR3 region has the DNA TGCGCCAGCAGCTTGGACGCGGCGGGAGGTCTGGAGCAGTACTTC.

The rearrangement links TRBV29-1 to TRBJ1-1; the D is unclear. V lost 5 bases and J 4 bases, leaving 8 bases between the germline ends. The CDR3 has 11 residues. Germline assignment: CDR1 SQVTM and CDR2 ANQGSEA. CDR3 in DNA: TGCAGCGTTCTCGTCGCCACTGAAGCTTTCTTT. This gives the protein CSVLVATEAFF. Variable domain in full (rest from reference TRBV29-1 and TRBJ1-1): SAVISQKPSRDICQRGTSLTIQCQVDSQVTMMFWYRQQPGQSLTLIATANQGSEATYESGFVIDKFPISRPNLTFSTLTVSNMSPEDSSIYLCSVLVATEAFFGQGTRLTVV.

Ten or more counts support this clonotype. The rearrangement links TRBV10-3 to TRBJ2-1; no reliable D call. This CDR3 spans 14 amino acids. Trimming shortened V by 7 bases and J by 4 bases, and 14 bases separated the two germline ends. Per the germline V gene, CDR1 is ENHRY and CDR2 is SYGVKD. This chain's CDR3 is CAITPDWGYNEQFF. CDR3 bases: TGTGCCATCACTCCGGATTGGGGATACAATGAGCAGTTCTTC.

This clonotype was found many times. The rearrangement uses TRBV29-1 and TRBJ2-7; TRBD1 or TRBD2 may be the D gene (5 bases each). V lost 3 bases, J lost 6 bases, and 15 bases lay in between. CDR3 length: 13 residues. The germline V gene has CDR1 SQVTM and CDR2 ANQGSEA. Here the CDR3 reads CSVEGQGAVEQYF. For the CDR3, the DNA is TGCAGCGTTGAGGGGCAGGGAGCGGTCGAGCAGTACTTC.

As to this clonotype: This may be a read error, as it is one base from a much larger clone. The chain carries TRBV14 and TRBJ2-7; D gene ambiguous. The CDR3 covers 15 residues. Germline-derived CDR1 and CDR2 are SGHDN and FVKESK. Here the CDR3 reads CASSQVVSRSYEPYF. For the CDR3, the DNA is TGTGCCAGCAGCCAAGTAGTTAGCCGATCCTACGAGCCGTACTTC.

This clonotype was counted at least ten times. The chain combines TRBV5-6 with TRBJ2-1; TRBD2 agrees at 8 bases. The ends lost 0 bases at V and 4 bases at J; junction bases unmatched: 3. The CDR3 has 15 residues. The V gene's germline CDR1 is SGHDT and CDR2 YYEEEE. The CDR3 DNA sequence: TGTGCCAGCAGCTTGGAAGGCGGGAGGTACAATGAGCAGTTCTTC. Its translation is CASSLEGGRYNEQFF.

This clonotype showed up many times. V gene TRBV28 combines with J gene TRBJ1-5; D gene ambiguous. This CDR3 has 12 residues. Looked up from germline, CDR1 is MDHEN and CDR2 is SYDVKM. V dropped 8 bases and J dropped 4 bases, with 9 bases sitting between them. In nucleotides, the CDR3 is TGTGCCAGCTACAGCGGGAATCAGCCCCAGCATTTT. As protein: CASYSGNQPQHF.

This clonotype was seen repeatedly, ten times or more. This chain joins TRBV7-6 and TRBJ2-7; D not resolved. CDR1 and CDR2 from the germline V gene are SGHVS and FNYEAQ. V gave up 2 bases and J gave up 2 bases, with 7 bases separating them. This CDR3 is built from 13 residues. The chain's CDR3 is CASSLLVPYEQYF. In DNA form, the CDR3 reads TGTGCCAGCAGCTTACTAGTACCCTACGAGCAGTACTTC.